The present T cell receptor (beta chain) was sequenced within a study of T cells in women clearing cervical HPV infection. General study points: CIN3+ cases had significantly higher TCR repertoire richness than controls, but evenness did not differ. T-cell numbers per sample were unknown and may explain richness differences.

All participants had a single incident cervical HPV16 infection, and prevalent HPV16 infections were excluded. Concerning this clone itself: The target antigen is unknown. The read ends 3 residues early relative to the CDR3; the germline J gene fills the gap.

V lost 5 bases, J lost 4 bases, and 9 bases stayed unmatched. The CDR3 covers 15 residues. Germline-derived CDR1 and CDR2 are SGHTA and FQGNSA. Clones were read by immunoSEQ multiplex PCR, and TCRdb kept only the in-frame ones, dropping some. In total, the table holds 30,000 to 45,000 clones. The sample taken for sequencing was blood buffy coat. The source is a woman aged 18-70 years with a cervical HPV16 infection that either progressed to CIN3+ or cleared (not recorded which). The V and J genes are TRBV7-2 and TRBJ2-3; 7 nucleotides agree with TRBD2. The covered CDR3 bases are TGTGCCAGCAGCCGAGGACTAGTCCTGCCAGATACG. It yields the protein CASSRGLVLPDT. The full-length CDR3 reads as CASSRGLVLPDTQYF.